This TCR beta chain was sequenced in a study of T cell repertoires in cytomegalovirus infection. Across the study: Indications of both CMV infection and matching HLA type were provided by public TCR beta signatures. Findings and limits, study-wide: Across the ex vivo response, the dominant clonotypes were HLA-C-restricted CMV-specific TCR beta clonotypes. Accumulated public TCR beta family frequency recognized individuals carrying CMV together with the relevant HLA.

TCRdb fed the reads into MiXCR, producing one record per CDR3 protein. Here the sample spans around 530,000 distinct CDR3 sequences, 16% being singletons. This CDR3 comprises 14 residues. V gave up 4 bases and J gave up 3 bases; unmatched junction bases: 4. Germline V gives CDR1 SGHVS, CDR2 FQNEAQ. This clonotype was seen many times. Antigen specificity is unknown. The receptor was isolated from a human donor in good health (CMV status not recorded). Some clones in this sample may be carry-over from other donors' samples. The rearrangement uses TRBV7-8 and TRBJ1-1, with 8 bases aligning to TRBD1. What was sequenced was CD8+ T cells from PBMCs. The CDR3 nucleotides are TGTGCCAGCAGCTCCTTGGACAGGGACACTGAAGCTTTCTTT. It is translated as CASSSLDRDTEAFF.